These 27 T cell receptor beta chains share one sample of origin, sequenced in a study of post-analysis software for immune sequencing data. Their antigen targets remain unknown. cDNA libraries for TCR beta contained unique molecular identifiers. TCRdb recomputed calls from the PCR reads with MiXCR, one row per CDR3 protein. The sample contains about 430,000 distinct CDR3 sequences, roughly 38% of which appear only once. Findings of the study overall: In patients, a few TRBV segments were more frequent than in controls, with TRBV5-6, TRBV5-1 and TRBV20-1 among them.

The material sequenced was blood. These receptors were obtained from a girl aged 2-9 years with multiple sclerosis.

CDR3 DNA: TGCGCCAGCAGCGGCAGCGAGAATTCACCCCTCCACTTT. Translating gives CASSGSENSPLHF. The chain combines TRBV5-1 with TRBJ1-6; no definite D call. The CDR3 is 13 residues long. Germline V gives CDR1 SGHRS, CDR2 YFSETQ. Trimming pared 4 bases from V and 7 bases from J, leaving 9 bases between.

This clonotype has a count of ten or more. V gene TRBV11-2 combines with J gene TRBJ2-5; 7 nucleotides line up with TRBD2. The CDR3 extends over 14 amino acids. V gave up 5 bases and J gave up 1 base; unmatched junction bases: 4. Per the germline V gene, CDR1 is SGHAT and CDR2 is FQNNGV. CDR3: CASSPTGGQETQYF. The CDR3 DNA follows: TGTGCCAGCAGCCCCACGGGGGGCCAAGAGACCCAGTACTTC.

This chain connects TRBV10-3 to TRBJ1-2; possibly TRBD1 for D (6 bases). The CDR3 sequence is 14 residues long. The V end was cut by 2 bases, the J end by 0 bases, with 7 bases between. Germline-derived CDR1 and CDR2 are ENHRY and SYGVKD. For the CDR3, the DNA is TGTGCCATCAGTGAGGGACAGTCTAACTATGGCTACACCTTC. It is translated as CAISEGQSNYGYTF.

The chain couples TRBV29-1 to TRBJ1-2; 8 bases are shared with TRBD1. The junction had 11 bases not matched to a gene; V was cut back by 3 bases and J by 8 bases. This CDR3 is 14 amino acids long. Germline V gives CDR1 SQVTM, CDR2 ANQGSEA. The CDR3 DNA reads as TGCAGCGTTGATACGACAGGGGTGACCTACGGCTACACCTTC. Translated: CSVDTTGVTYGYTF.

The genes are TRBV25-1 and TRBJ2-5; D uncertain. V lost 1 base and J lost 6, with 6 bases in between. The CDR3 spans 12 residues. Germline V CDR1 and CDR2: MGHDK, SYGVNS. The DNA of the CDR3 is TGTGCCAGCAGTGAATTAGCCCAGACCCAGTACTTC. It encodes CASSELAQTQYF.

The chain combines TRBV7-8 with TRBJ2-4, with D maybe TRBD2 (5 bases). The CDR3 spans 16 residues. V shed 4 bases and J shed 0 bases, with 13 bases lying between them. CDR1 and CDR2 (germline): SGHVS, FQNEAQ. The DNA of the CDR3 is TGTGCCAGCAGCTCCACTAGACCAGTAGCCAAAAACATTCAGTACTTC. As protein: CASSSTRPVAKNIQYF.

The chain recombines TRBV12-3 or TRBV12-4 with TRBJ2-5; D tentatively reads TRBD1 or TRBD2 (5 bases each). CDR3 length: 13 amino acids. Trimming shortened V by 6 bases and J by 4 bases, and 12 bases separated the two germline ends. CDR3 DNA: TGTGCCAGCAGCCCCGGGGCAGGAGAGACCCAGTACTTC. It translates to CASSPGAGETQYF.

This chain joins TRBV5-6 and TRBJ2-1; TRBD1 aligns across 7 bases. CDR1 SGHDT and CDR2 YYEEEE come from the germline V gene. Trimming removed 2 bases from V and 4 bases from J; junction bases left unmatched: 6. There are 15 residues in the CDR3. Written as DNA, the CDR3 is TGTGCCAGCAGCTTACCGGGACAGAGTTACAATGAGCAGTTCTTC. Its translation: CASSLPGQSYNEQFF.

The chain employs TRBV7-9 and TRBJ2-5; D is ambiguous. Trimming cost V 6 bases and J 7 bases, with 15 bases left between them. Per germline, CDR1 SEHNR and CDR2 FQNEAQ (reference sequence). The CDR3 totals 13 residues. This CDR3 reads CASSQRGEGTQYF. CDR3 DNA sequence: TGTGCCAGCAGTCAACGAGGAGAAGGGACCCAGTACTTC.

The CDR3 DNA sequence: TGTGCCAGCAGTGCCACGACAGGGGCCCAAGAGACCCAGTACTTC. Translating it yields CASSATTGAQETQYF. V is TRBV25-1 and J is TRBJ2-5; 8 bases fit TRBD1. Per the germline V gene, CDR1 is MGHDK and CDR2 is SYGVNS. The junction had 5 bases not matched to a gene; V was cut back by 4 bases and J by 1 base. The CDR3 is made up of 15 amino acids.

The CDR3 loop is CSARQRNYGYTF. The CDR3 nucleotides read TGCAGTGCTAGACAGAGGAACTATGGCTACACCTTC. The chain uses TRBV20-1 and TRBJ1-2; D is unresolved. V was cut by 2 bases and J by 2 bases, with 6 bases left in between. The CDR3 consists of 12 residues. Germline V gene data show CDR1 as DFQATT and CDR2 as SNEGSKA (reference sequence).

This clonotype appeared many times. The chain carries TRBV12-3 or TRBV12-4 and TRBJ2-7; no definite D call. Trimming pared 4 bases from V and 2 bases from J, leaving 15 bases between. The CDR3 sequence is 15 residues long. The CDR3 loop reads CASSSGPTAAYEQYF. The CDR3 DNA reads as TGTGCCAGCAGTTCAGGACCCACCGCCGCCTACGAGCAGTACTTC.

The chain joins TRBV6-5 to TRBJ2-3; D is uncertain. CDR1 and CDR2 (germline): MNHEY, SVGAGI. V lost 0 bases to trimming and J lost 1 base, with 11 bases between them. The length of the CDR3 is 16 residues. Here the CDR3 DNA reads TGTGCCAGCAGTTACTCACATACCCCCGGCACAGATACGCAGTATTTT. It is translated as CASSYSHTPGTDTQYF.

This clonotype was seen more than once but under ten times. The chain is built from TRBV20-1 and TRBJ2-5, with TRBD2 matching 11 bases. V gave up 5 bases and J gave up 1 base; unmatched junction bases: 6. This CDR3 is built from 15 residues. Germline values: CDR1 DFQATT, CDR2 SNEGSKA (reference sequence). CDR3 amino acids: CSAWGLAVSQETQYF. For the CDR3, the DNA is TGCAGTGCTTGGGGACTAGCGGTATCCCAAGAGACCCAGTACTTC.

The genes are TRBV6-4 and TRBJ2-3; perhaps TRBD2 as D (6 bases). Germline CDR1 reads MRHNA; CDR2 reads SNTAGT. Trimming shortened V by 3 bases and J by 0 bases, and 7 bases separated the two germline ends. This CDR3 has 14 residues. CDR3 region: CASSELASTDTQYF. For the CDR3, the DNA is TGTGCCAGCAGTGAACTAGCAAGCACAGATACGCAGTATTTT.

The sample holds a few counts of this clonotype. CDR3 loop: CASSLEGGPGGYGYTF. Here the CDR3 DNA reads TGTGCCAGCAGCTTAGAGGGGGGTCCAGGGGGCTATGGCTACACCTTC. V is TRBV7-2 and J is TRBJ1-2; TRBD1 aligns across 7 bases. Germline V CDR1 and CDR2: SGHTA, FQGNSA. The CDR3 is 16 residues long. V shed 1 base and J 4 bases; nucleotides not matched to a gene: 9.

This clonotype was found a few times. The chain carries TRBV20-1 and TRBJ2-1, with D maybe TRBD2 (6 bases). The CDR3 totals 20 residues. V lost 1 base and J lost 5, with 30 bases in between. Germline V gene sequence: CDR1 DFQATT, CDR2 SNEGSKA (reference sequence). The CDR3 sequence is CSARAGHQTRCLPFHNEQFF. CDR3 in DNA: TGCAGTGCTAGAGCTGGACATCAGACTAGATGCCTGCCGTTCCACAATGAGCAGTTCTTC.

CDR3 in amino acids: CSNLKGTDTQYF. The CDR3 coding sequence is TGCAGCAACCTGAAGGGCACAGATACGCAGTATTTT. The chain is built from TRBV29-1 and TRBJ2-3, with D uncertain. V lost 8 bases and J 1 base, leaving 10 bases between the germline ends. The CDR3 is 12 amino acids. Germline CDR1 reads SQVTM; CDR2 reads ANQGSEA.

CDR3 DNA sequence: TGCGCCAGCAGCCAGACCGGGACAGGGGGCTTTGAGCAGTACTTC. Translation: CASSQTGTGGFEQYF. This chain links TRBV4-3 with TRBJ2-5; TRBD1 matches at 12 bases. With V trimmed by 3 bases and J by 11 bases, 10 bases remained unmatched. The CDR3 runs 15 residues. Germline-derived CDR1 and CDR2 are LGHNA and YSLEER.

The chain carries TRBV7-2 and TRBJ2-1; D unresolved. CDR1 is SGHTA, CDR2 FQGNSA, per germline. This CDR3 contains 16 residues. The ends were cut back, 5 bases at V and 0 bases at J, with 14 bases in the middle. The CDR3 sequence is CASSPLKTSSYNEQFF. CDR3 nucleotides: TGTGCCAGCAGCCCCCTCAAGACGAGCTCCTACAATGAGCAGTTCTTC.

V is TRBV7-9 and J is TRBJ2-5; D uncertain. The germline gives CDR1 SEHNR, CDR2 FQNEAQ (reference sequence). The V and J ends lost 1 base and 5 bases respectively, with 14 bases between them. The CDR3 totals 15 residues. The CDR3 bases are TGTGCCAGCAGCTTAGGGGCTAGTCGATGGGAGACCCAGTACTTC. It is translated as CASSLGASRWETQYF.

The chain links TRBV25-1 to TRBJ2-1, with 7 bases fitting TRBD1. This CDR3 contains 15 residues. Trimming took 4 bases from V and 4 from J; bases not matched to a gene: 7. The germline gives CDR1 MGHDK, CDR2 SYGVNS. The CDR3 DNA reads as TGTGCCAGCAGTGTCGGACAGGTAACATACAATGAGCAGTTCTTC. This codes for CASSVGQVTYNEQFF.

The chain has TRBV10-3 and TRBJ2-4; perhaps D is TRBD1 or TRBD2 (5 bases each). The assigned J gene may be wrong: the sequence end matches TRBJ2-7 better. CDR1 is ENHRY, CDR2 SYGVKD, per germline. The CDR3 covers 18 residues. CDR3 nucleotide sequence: TGTGCCATCAGTGGGGTCAATAACAAAGAGGGGACCCCCTACGAGCAGTACTTC. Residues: CAISGVNNKEGTPYEQYF.

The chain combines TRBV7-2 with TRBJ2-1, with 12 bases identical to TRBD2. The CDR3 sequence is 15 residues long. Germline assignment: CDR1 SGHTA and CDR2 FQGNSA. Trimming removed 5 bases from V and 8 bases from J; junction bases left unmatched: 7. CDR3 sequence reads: CASSASSGRAHEQFF. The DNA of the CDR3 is TGTGCCAGCAGCGCTTCTAGCGGGAGGGCCCATGAGCAGTTCTTC.

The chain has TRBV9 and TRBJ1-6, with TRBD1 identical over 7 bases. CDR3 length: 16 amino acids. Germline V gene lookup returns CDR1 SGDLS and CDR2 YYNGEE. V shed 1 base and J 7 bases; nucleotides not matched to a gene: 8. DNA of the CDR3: TGTGCCAGCAGCGTATCCGGCGGACAGGCCAATTCACCCCTCCACTTT. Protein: CASSVSGGQANSPLHF.

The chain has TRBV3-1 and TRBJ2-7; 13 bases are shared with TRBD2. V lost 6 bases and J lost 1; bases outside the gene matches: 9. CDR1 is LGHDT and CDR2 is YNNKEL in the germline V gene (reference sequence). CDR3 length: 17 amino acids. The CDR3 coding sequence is TGTGCCAGCAGACGATCCGGGACTAGCGGGGTTTCCTACGAGCAGTACTTC. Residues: CASRRSGTSGVSYEQYF.

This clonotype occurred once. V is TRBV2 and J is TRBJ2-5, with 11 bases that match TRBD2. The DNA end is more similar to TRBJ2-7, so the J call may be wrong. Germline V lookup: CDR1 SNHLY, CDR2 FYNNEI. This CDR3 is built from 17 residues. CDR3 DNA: TGTGCCAGCAGAGAGATAGCGGGAGGGTTCTTGCCCTACGAGCAGTACTTC. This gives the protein CASREIAGGFLPYEQYF.